This T cell receptor beta chain was recorded in a study of cytomegalovirus exposure and HLA in healthy donors. Germline V gene lookup returns CDR1 MRHNA and CDR2 SNTAGT. The CDR3 has 14 residues. Germline trimming cut 8 bases from V and 2 bases from J; bases unmatched to any gene: 4. Amplification used 60 Vbeta primers and 13 Jbeta primers. Repertoires were generated with immunoSEQ multiplex PCR, while TCRdb's copy carries only in-frame clones and drops some. Counted here are more than 150,000 clones, roughly 80% occurring once; the ten biggest clones make up 0.6% to 0.7%. This clone was detected a few times.

The TCR originated in a boy younger than 18 in good health and CMV-seronegative. Sequenced: PBMCs. This chain joins TRBV6-4 and TRBJ2-1, with 9 positions matching TRBD2. The CDR3 is CASGGLAAYNEQFF. In DNA form, the CDR3 reads TGTGCCAGCGGGGGACTAGCAGCCTACAATGAGCAGTTCTTC.